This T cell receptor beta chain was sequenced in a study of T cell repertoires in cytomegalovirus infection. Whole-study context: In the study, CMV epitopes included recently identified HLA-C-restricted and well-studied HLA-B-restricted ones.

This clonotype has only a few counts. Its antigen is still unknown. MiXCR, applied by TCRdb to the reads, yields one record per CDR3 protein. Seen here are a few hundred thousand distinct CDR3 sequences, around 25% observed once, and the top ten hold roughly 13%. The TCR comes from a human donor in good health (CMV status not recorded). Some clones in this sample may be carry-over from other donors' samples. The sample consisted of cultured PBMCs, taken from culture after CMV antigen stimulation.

Here the CDR3 DNA reads TGCGCCAGCAGCCTTGCTTTGCGGGGGAGGAACACTGAAGCTTTCTTT. Translated, it gives CASSLALRGRNTEAFF. The chain combines TRBV4-3 with TRBJ1-1, with a tentative D call TRBD1 (5 bases). This CDR3 contains 16 residues. CDR1 LGHNA and CDR2 YSLEER come from the germline V gene. With 4 bases removed from V and 1 base from J, the gap between germline ends came to 16 bases.